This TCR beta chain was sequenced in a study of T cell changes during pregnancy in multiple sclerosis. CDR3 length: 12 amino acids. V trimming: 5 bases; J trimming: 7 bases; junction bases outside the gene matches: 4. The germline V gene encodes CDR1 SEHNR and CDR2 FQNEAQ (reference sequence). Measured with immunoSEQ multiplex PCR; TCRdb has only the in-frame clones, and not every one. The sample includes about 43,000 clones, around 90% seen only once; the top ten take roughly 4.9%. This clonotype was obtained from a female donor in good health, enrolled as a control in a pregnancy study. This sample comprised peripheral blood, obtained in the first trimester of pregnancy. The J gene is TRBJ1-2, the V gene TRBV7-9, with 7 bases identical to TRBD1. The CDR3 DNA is TGTGCCAGCAGCAAAGACAGGGCTGGCTACACCTTC. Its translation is CASSKDRAGYTF.